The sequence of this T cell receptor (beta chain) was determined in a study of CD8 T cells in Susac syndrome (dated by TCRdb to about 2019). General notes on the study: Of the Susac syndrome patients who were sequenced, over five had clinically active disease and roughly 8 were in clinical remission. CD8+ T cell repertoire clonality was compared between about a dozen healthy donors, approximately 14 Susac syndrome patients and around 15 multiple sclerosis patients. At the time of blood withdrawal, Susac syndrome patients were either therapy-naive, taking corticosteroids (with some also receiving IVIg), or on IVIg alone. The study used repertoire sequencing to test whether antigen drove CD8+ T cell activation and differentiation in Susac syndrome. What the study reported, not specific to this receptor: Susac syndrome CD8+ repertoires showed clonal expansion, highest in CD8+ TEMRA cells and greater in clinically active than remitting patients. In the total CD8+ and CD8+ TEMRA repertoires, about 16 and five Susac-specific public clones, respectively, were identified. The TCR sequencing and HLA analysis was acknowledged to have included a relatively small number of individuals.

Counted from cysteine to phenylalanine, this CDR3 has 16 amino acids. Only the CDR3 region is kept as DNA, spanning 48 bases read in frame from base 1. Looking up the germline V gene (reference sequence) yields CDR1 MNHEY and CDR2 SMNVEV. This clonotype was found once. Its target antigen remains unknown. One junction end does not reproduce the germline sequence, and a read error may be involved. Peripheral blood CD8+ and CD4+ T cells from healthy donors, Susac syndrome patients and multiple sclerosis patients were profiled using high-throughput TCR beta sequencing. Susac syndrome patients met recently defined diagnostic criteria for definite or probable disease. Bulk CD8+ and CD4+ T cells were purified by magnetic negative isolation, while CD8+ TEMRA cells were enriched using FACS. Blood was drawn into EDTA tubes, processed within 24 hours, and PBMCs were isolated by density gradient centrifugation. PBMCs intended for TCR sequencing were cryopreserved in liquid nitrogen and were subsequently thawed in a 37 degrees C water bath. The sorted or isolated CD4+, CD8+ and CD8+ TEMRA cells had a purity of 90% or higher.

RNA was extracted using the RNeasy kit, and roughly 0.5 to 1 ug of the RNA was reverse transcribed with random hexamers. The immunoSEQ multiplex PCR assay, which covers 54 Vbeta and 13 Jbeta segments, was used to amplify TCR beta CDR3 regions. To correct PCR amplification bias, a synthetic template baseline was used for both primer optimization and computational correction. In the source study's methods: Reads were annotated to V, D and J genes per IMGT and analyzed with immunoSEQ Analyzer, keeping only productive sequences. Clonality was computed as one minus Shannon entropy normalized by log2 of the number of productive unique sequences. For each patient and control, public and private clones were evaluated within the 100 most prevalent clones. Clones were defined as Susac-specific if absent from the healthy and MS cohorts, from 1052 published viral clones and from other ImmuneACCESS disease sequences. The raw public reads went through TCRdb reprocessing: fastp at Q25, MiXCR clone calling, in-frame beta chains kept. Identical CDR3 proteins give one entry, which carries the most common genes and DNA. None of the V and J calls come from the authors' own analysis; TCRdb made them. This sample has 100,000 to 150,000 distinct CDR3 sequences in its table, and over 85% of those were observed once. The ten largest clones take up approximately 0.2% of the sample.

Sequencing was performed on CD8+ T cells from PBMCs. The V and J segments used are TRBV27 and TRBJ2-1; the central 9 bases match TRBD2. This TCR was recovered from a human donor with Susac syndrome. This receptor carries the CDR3 CASSLTGTSPYDEQFF. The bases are TGTGCCAGCAGTTTAACCGGGACTAGCCCCTACGATGAGCAGTTCTTC.